This TCR beta chain was captured in a study of cytomegalovirus exposure and HLA in healthy donors. Trimming shortened V by 0 bases and J by 4 bases, and 12 bases separated the two germline ends. The CDR3 covers 15 residues. Per germline, CDR1 SEHNR and CDR2 FQNEAQ (reference sequence). Overall study findings and caveats: The number of N-insertions in an Asian-associated ancestry cluster was reportedly below the roughly 700-donor mean in a later analysis. Among TCR beta chains of equal frequency, HLA-associated ones were more clonally expanded in a later analysis.

This clone was seen more than once but under ten times. The antigen is unknown. Use of 60 Vbeta and 13 Jbeta primers characterized the PCR. Profiling relied on immunoSEQ multiplex PCR, and the TCRdb table lists in-frame clones only, not all of them. The sample includes 70,000 to 90,000 clones, 70% to 75% of them seen just once. Sequenced: PBMCs. The J gene is TRBJ1-2, the V gene TRBV7-9; D possibly corresponds to TRBD1 (5 bases). This TCR was sampled from a man in his fifties or sixties in good health and CMV-seronegative. DNA for the CDR3: TGTGCCAGCAGCTTAGCGCTGGGCAGGGCCTATGGCTACACCTTC. Its translation is CASSLALGRAYGYTF.